The 6 T cell receptor beta chains in this list originate from one sample, sequenced in a study of technical replicates of blood from a handful of donors. The data were produced by immunoSEQ multiplex PCR, yet TCRdb's version contains in-frame clones alone and is incomplete. The repertoire holds 75,000 to 95,000 clones, with 85% to 95% as singletons. Source material: T cells isolated from PBMCs. The receptors were sampled from a human donor in good health.

The V call is TRBV19, the J call TRBJ1-5; 9 nucleotides match TRBD1. The CDR3 contains 16 residues. Per the germline V gene, CDR1 is LNHDA and CDR2 is SQIVND (reference sequence). V shed 4 bases and J 2 bases; nucleotides not matched to a gene: 6. The CDR3 region is CASSNPRDRGNQPQHF. The CDR3 DNA is TGTGCCAGTAGTAACCCGAGGGACAGGGGCAATCAGCCCCAGCATTTT.

The CDR3 sequence: CASSLGQDVYGYTF. The CDR3 DNA reads as TGTGCCAGCAGCTTGGGACAAGATGTCTATGGCTACACCTTC. The chain carries TRBV5-4 and TRBJ1-2; D unclear. This CDR3 is 14 amino acids long. Trimming stripped 0 bases from V and 4 bases from J, with 10 bases between. Germline V gives CDR1 SGHNT, CDR2 YYREEE (reference sequence). Full variable domain (rest looked up from reference TRBV5-4 and TRBJ1-2): ETGVTQSPTHLIKTRGQQVTLRCSSQSGHNTVSWYQQALGQGPQFIFQYYREEENGRGNFPPRFSGLQFPNYSSELNVNALELDDSALYLCASSLGQDVYGYTFGSGTRLTVV.

The J gene is TRBJ1-3, the V gene TRBV19; tentative D call: TRBD1 (5 bases). Germline loops: CDR1 LNHDA, CDR2 SQIVND (reference sequence). The length of the CDR3 is 14 residues. Trimming removed 3 bases from V and 3 bases from J, with 9 bases in between. The DNA of the CDR3 is TGTGCCAGTAGTATCCGGGGGTTTGGAAACACCATATATTTT. Its protein product is CASSIRGFGNTIYF.

This sequence joins TRBV7-9 and TRBJ2-7; D is perhaps TRBD2 (6 bases). CDR1 and CDR2 from the germline V gene are SEHNR and FQNEAQ (reference sequence). This CDR3 is built from 17 residues. V was clipped by 5 bases and J by 7 bases, with 27 bases between them. The DNA for the CDR3 is TGTGCCAGCAGCCCCGAGACTGTGGCGGAGGGCCCGGGAGAGCAGTACTTC. Translation gives CASSPETVAEGPGEQYF.

V and J are TRBV28 and TRBJ2-1, with D possibly matching TRBD1 (5 bases). V was pared by 5 bases and J by 8 bases, with 13 bases between. The CDR3 runs to 13 residues. Germline values: CDR1 MDHEN, CDR2 SYDVKM. The CDR3 DNA follows: TGTGCCAGCAGTGGAGCAGGGTTGGATGAGCAGTTCTTC. Residues: CASSGAGLDEQFF.

The chain uses TRBV5-6 and TRBJ1-2; D remains ambiguous. CDR1 is SGHDT, CDR2 YYEEEE, per germline. CDR3 length: 14 amino acids. V lost 1 base and J 7 bases, leaving 14 bases between the germline ends. The CDR3 DNA reads as TGTGCCAGCAGCTTGTCGGGGAGACGGTTTGGCTACACCTTC. Translating it yields CASSLSGRRFGYTF.